This entry concerns a single TCR beta chain. What it recognizes is unknown. These data originate in a study of human T cells and chemical hapten exposure. Study in general: For the roughly 26-week duration of the study, patients were given weekly doses of diphenylcyclopropenone on the scalp.

General study points: Controls had significantly fewer large CDR3 similarity clusters than were formed by expanded TCRs. No shift was seen in TCRs above 1 in 1000 frequency with DPC sensitization.

Trimming took off 7 bases at V and 6 bases at J, with 18 bases between the two ends. CDR1 and CDR2 from the germline V gene are MDHEN and SYDVKM. The CDR3 has 14 amino acids. One entry per CDR3 protein, called by TCRdb with MiXCR from the RACE reads. The table lists tens of thousands of distinct CDR3 sequences, about a tenth of them singletons. Described time point: patch test 2, 6 weeks after DPC sensitization. Treatment indicated: therapeutic diphenylcyclopropenone sensitization with weekly scalp DPC. Blood draws came before every patch-test application. The rearrangement links TRBV28 to TRBJ1-1; D is perhaps TRBD1 (6 bases). The sequence derives from a woman aged 45 to 65 with alopecia areata. Some clones in this sample may be carry-over from other donors' samples. This specimen was whole blood, taken in connection with sensitization to the hapten diphenylcyclopropenone (DPC). The CDR3 spells CASIPEGGNAEAFF. CDR3 nucleotide sequence: TGTGCCAGCATCCCCGAGGGGGGCAACGCTGAAGCTTTCTTT.